The 11 T cell receptor beta chains presented below share a single source sample, sequenced in a study of long-term antiretroviral therapy in people with HIV. At survey level, the immunoSEQ assay was run in its v3.0 version. Method: immunoSEQ multiplex PCR; TCRdb's copy keeps in-frame clones and lacks some. The sample includes tens of thousands of clones, over 75% of them seen just once. The sample consisted of unsorted PBMCs, taken 1.5 years after starting antiretroviral therapy. All receptors derive from a man in his thirties or forties with HIV.

The chain couples TRBV7-9 to TRBJ1-2; 7 nucleotides agree with TRBD1. The junction had 3 bases not matched to a gene; V was cut back by 1 base and J by 7 bases. This CDR3 contains 13 residues. Germline CDR1 and CDR2: SEHNR and FQNEAQ (reference sequence). The CDR3 DNA reads TGTGCCAGCAGCTTAGAGGGGGCCGGTGGCTACACCTTC. It yields the protein CASSLEGAGGYTF.

This sequence joins TRBV28 and TRBJ2-7; 11 nucleotides match TRBD1. The CDR3 is 17 residues long. The junction had 12 bases not matched to a gene; V was cut back by 3 bases and J by 5 bases. Germline assignment: CDR1 MDHEN and CDR2 SYDVKM. CDR3 coding DNA: TGTGCCAGCAGTTTGTTAAGTTTTGGACAGGGGGCCAACGAGCAGTACTTC. Translated, it gives CASSLLSFGQGANEQYF.

This clone was counted a few times. J is TRBJ1-4 and V is TRBV2; 7 bases line up with TRBD1. Germline V gene data show CDR1 as SNHLY and CDR2 as FYNNEI. V was pared by 10 bases and J by 8 bases, with 7 bases of the junction left unmatched. This CDR3 has 12 residues. CDR3 in DNA: TGTGCCACCTCGACAGGGTTGGAAAAACTGTTTTTT. It yields the protein CATSTGLEKLFF.

As for this clone: One junction end disagrees with the germline gene, perhaps due to a read error. The V gene is TRBV7-7, the J gene TRBJ2-1, with D possibly matching TRBD2 (5 bases). The CDR3 has 13 residues. Germline CDR1 is SSHAT and CDR2 is FNYEAQ (reference sequence). CDR3 sequence: CASSLTEGNEQFF. The CDR3 region has the DNA TGTGCTAGCAGCTTGACCGAGGGCAATGAGCAGTTCTTC. Full variable domain (rest looked up from reference TRBV7-7 and TRBJ2-1): GAGVSQSPRYKVTKRGQDVTLRCDPISSHATLYWYQQALGQGPEFLTYFNYEAQPDKSGLPSDRFSAERPEGSISTLTIQRTEQRDSAMYRCASSLTEGNEQFFGPGTRLTVL.

CDR3 amino acids: CATSRGRDPGRGETQYF. CDR3 sequence (DNA): TGTGCCACCAGCAGGGGCCGAGACCCGGGCAGGGGGGAGACCCAGTACTTC. The gene calls are TRBV15 and TRBJ2-5; 7 bases match TRBD1. The V gene's germline CDR1 is LNHNV and CDR2 YYDKDF (reference sequence). The CDR3 totals 17 residues. Germline trimming cut 3 bases from V and 5 bases from J; bases unmatched to any gene: 15.

The chain links TRBV5-6 to TRBJ1-2; the D gene is possibly TRBD1 (6 bases). This CDR3 spans 17 amino acids. Trimming shortened V by 3 bases and J by 2 bases, and 20 bases separated the two germline ends. CDR1 and CDR2 from the germline V gene are SGHDT and YYEEEE. The CDR3 DNA sequence: TGTGCCAGCAGCTCCGACTTGACAGGCCCGACGAACTATGGCTACACCTTC. Protein: CASSSDLTGPTNYGYTF.

This clone was counted a few times. The chain combines TRBV4-1 with TRBJ2-7; maybe TRBD1 (5 bases). Germline CDR1 and CDR2: MGHRA and YSYEKL. Trimming removed 1 base from V and 7 bases from J, with 11 bases in between. CDR3 length equals 13 residues. As DNA, the CDR3 is TGCGCCAGCAGCCAAGTCCCCAGGGAAGAGCAGTACTTC. Translated: CASSQVPREEQYF.

This chain links TRBV5-1 with TRBJ2-7, with TRBD2 matching over 7 bases. This CDR3 spans 16 amino acids. Losses at the gene ends were 0 bases for V and 2 bases for J; bases not matched to a gene: 8. Germline CDR1 is SGHRS and CDR2 is YFSETQ. In DNA form, the CDR3 reads TGCGCCAGCAGCTTGGTTTCAGGGAGGGGTGCCTACGAGCAGTACTTC. Its translation is CASSLVSGRGAYEQYF.

The chain has TRBV11-3 and TRBJ2-6; a weak D match, TRBD1 (6 bases). Germline V gene data show CDR1 as SGHNT and CDR2 as YENEEA. This CDR3 is 14 amino acids long. Trimming took 5 bases from V and 2 from J, leaving 7 bases between them. CDR3 sequence: CASSPGAGANVLTF. CDR3 coding DNA: TGTGCCAGCAGCCCAGGGGCTGGGGCCAACGTCCTGACTTTC. The entire variable domain, with the rest obtained from reference TRBV11-3 and TRBJ2-6, is as follows: EAGVVQSPRYKIIEKKQPVAFWCNPISGHNTLYWYLQNLGQGPELLIRYENEEAVDDSQLPKDRFSAERLKGVDSTLKIQPAELGDSAVYLCASSPGAGANVLTFGAGSRLTVL.

The CDR3, as DNA: TGTGCCAGCAGCTCTGGTCAGCCCCAGCATTTT. It translates to CASSSGQPQHF. This rearrangement joins TRBV7-2 to TRBJ1-5; D ambiguous. This CDR3 contains 11 residues. The V gene lost 4 bases and the J gene lost 6 bases, with 4 bases spanning the gap. Germline loops: CDR1 SGHTA, CDR2 FQGNSA.

This chain joins TRBV30 and TRBJ2-6; 9 bases agree with TRBD1. CDR3 size: 20 residues. V gave up 1 base and J gave up 0 bases; unmatched junction bases: 13. Germline values: CDR1 GTSNPN, CDR2 SVGIG (reference sequence). The CDR3 loop reads CAWSGARTGVILSGANVLTF. In nucleotides, the CDR3 is TGTGCCTGGAGTGGGGCGAGGACAGGGGTCATCCTCTCTGGGGCCAACGTCCTGACTTTC. The entire variable domain, with the rest obtained from reference TRBV30 and TRBJ2-6, is as follows: SQTIHQWPATLVQPVGSPLSLECTVEGTSNPNLYWYRQAAGRGLQLLFYSVGIGQISSEVPQNLSASRPQDRQFILSSKKLLLSDSGFYLCAWSGARTGVILSGANVLTFGAGSRLTVL.